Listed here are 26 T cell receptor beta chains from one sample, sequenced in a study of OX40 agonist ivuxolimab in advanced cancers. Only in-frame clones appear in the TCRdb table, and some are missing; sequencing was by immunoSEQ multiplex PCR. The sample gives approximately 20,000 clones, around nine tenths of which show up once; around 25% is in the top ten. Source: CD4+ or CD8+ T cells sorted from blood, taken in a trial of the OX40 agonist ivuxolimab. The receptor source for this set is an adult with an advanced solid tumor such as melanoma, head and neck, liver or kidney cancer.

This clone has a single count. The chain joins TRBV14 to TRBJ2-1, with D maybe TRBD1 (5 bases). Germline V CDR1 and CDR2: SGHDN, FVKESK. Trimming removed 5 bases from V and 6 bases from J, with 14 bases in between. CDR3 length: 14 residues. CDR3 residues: CASSVGQVVNEQFF. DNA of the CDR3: TGTGCCAGCAGCGTGGGGCAAGTTGTCAATGAGCAGTTCTTC. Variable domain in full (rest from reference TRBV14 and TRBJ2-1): EAGVTQFPSHSVIEKGQTVTLRCDPISGHDNLYWYRRVMGKEIKFLLHFVKESKQDESGMPNNRFLAERTGGTYSTLKVQPAELEDSGVYFCASSVGQVVNEQFFGPGTRLTVL.

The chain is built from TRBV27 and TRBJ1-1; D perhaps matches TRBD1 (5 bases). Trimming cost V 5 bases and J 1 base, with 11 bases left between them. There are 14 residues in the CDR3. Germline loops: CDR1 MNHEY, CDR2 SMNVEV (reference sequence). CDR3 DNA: TGTGCCAGCAGTGGGGACGGAAAGAACACTGAAGCTTTCTTT. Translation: CASSGDGKNTEAFF.

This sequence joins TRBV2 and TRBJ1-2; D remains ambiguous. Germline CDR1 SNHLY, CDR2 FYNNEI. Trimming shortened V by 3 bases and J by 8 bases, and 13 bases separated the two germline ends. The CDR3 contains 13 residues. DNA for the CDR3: TGTGCCAGCAGTGATAGCATGCTGGAGGGCTACACCTTC. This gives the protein CASSDSMLEGYTF. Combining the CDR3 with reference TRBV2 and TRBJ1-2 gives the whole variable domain EPEVTQTPSHQVTQMGQEVILRCVPISNHLYFYWYRQILGQKVEFLVSFYNNEISEKSEIFDDQFSVERPDGSNFTLKIRSTKLEDSAMYFCASSDSMLEGYTFGSGTRLTVV.

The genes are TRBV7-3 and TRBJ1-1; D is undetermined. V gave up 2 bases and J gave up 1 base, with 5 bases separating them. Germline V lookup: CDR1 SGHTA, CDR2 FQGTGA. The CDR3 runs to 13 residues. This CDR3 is CASSLLGNTEAFF. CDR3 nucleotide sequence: TGTGCCAGCAGCTTATTGGGGAACACTGAAGCTTTCTTT.

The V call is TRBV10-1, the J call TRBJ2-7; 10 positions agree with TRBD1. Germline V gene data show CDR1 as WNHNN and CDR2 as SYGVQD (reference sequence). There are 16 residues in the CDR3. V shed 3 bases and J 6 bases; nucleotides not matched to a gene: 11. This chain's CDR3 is CASSDQSEGTGAEQYF. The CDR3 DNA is TGCGCCAGCAGTGATCAATCAGAGGGGACAGGGGCCGAGCAGTACTTC.

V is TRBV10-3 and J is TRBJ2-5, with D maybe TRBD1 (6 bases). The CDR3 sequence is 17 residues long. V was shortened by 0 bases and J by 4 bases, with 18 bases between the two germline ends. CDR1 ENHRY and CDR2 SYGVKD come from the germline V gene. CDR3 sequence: CAISESTPRQGRETQYF. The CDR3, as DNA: TGTGCCATCAGTGAGTCGACTCCCCGCCAGGGGCGAGAGACCCAGTACTTC.

CDR3 sequence (DNA): TGTGCCAGCAGCTTAGCTCCAGTGGGGGGGCAGGAGACCCAGTACTTC. Residues: CASSLAPVGGQETQYF. The chain employs TRBV7-9 and TRBJ2-5, with D maybe TRBD2 (7 bases). Germline values: CDR1 SEHNR, CDR2 FQNEAQ (reference sequence). Trimming took 0 bases from V and 5 from J, leaving 16 bases between them. The CDR3 has 16 residues.

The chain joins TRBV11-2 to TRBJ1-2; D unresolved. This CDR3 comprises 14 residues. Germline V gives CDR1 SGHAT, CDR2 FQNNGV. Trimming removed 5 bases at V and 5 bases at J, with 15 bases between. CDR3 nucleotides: TGTGCCAGCAGCCTTCAGACGTTTGAGTATGGCTACACCTTC. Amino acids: CASSLQTFEYGYTF.

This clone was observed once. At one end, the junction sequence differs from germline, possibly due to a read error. The DNA of the CDR3 is TGTGCCAGCAGTTTGACCGGGACAGGGGAGGTGTTTTTT. Translated: CASSLTGTGEVFF. This chain links TRBV27 with TRBJ2-2; 10 nucleotides agree with TRBD1. The CDR3 contains 13 residues. From germline, CDR1 is MNHEY and CDR2 SMNVEV (reference sequence).

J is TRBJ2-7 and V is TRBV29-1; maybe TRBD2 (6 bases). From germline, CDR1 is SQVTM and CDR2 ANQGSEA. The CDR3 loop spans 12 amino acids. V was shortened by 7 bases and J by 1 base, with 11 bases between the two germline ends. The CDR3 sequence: CSATGESYEQYF. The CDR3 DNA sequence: TGCAGCGCCACGGGGGAGTCCTACGAGCAGTACTTC.

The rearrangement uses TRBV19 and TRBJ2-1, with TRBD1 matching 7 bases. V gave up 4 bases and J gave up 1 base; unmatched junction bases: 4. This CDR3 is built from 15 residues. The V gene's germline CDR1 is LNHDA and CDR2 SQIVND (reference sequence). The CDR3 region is CASSTPDRSYNEQFF. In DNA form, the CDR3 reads TGTGCCAGTAGTACCCCGGACAGGTCCTACAATGAGCAGTTCTTC.

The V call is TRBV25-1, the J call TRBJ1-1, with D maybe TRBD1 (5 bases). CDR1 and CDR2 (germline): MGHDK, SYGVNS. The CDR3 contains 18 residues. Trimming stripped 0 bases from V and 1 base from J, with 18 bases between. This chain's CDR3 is CASSEYISWDGENTEAFF. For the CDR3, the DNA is TGTGCCAGCAGTGAATATATATCATGGGACGGGGAGAACACTGAAGCTTTCTTT.

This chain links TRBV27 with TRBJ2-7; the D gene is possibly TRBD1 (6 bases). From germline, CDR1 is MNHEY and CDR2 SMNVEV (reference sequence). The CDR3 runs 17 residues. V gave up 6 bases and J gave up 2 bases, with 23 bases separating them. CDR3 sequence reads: CASRVGAKQASPYEQYF. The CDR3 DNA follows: TGTGCCAGCAGGGTGGGGGCGAAGCAGGCCTCCCCCTACGAGCAGTACTTC.

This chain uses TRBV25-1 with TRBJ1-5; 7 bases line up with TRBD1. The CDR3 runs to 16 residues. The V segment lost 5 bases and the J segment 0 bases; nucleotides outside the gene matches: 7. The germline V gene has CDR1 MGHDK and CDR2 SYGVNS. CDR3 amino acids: CASSPTGTDSNQPQHF. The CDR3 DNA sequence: TGTGCCAGCAGTCCGACCGGGACAGATAGCAATCAGCCCCAGCATTTT.

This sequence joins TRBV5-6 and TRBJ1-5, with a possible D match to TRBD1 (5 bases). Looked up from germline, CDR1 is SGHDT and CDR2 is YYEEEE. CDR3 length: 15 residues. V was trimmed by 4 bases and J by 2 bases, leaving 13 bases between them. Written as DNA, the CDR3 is TGTGCCAGCAGCATGGGGGGTTCGCGCAATCAGCCCCAGCATTTT. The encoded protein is CASSMGGSRNQPQHF.

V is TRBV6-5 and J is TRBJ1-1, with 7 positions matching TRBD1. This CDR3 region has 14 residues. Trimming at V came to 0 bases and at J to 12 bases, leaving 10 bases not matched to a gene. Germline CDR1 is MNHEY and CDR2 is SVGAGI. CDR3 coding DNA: TGTGCCAGCAGTTACTCCGGAGGGGGCCTAGGACCTTTCTTT. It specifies CASSYSGGGLGPFF.

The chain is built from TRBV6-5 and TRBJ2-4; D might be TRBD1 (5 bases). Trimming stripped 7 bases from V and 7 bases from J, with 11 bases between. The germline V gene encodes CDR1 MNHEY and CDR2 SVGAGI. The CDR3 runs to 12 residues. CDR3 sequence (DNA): TGTGCCAGCACCGGACAAGAGAACATTCAGTACTTC. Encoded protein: CASTGQENIQYF.

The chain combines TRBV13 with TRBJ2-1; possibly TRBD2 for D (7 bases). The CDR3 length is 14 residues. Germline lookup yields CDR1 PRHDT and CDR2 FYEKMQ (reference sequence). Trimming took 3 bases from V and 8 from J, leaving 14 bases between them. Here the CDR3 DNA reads TGTGCCAGCAGCTTCATCGGGGGGCGGGATGAGCAGTTCTTC. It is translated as CASSFIGGRDEQFF.

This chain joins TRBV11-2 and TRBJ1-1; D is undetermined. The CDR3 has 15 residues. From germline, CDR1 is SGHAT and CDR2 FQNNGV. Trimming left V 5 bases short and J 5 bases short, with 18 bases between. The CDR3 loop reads CASSATPHLGTEAFF. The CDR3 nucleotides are TGTGCCAGCAGCGCGACCCCTCACTTAGGTACTGAAGCTTTCTTT.

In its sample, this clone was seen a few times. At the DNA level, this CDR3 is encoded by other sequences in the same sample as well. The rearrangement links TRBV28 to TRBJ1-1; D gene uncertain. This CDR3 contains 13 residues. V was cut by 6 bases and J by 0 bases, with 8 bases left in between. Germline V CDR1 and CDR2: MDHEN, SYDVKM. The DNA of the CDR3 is TGTGCCAGCAGCTCCGTTATGAACACTGAAGCTTTCTTT. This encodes CASSSVMNTEAFF.

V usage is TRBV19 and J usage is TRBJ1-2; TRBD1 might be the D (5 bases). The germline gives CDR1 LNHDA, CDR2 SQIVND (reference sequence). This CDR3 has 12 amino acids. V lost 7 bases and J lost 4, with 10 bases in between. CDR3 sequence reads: CASKETVYGYTF. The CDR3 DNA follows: TGTGCCAGTAAGGAGACAGTCTATGGCTACACCTTC.

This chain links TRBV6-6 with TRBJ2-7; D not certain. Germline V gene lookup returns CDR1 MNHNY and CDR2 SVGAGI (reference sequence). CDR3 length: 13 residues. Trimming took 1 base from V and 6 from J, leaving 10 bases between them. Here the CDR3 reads CASSYLATTEQYF. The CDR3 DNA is TGTGCCAGCAGTTACTTAGCCACGACCGAGCAGTACTTC.

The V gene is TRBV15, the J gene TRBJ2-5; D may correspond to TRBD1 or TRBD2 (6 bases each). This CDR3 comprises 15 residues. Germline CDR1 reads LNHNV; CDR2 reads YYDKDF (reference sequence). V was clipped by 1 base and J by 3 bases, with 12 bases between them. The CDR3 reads CATSRGRGTEETQYF. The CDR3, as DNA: TGTGCCACCAGCAGAGGGAGGGGGACCGAAGAGACCCAGTACTTC.

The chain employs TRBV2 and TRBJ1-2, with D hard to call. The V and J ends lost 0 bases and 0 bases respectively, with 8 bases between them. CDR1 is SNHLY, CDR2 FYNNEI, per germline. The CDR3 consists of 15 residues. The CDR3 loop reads CASSEADRANYGYTF. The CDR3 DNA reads TGTGCCAGCAGTGAAGCTGACCGAGCTAACTATGGCTACACCTTC.

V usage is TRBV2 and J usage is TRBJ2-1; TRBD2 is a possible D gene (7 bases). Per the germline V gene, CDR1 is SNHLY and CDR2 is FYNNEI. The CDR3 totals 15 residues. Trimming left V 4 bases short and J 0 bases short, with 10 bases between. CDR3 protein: CASSAGGSSYNEQFF. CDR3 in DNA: TGTGCCAGCAGTGCGGGGGGCAGCTCCTACAATGAGCAGTTCTTC.

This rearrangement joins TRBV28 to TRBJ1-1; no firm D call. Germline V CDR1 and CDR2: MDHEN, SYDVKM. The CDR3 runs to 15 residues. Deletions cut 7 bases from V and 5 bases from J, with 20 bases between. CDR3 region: CASTSFLAVWTEAFF. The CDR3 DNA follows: TGTGCCAGCACCTCATTTTTAGCTGTCTGGACTGAAGCTTTCTTT.